This TCR beta chain appears in the sequencing data of a study of blood T cell repertoires in COVID-19. Turning to the study itself: Samples of COVID-19 (acute and convalescent) were obtained from the United States, Italy and Spain.

Those who participated ranged in age from roughly 18 to 89 years and resided in under 25 US areas. Clinical history as reported by participants underpinned cohort assignment. Recovered status applied to Cohort 3 donors who had two consecutive negative PCRs. It also applied to those with clearance or with symptom resolution. V was clipped by 5 bases and J by 2 bases, with 10 bases between them. CDR1 and CDR2 (germline): MGHDK, SYGVNS. This CDR3 contains 14 residues. Repertoires were generated with immunoSEQ multiplex PCR, while TCRdb's copy carries only in-frame clones and drops some. The sample carries 180,000 or so clones, around 85% recorded once.

This clonotype originated in a man aged 40-55 years who had recovered from COVID-19. Sequenced: PBMCs or T cells enriched from blood (not recorded which). The chain combines TRBV25-1 with TRBJ1-5, with a tentative D call TRBD1 (6 bases). The CDR3 region has the DNA TGTGCCAGCAGTCAGCCAGGGGGCAATCAGCCCCAGCATTTT. Amino acids: CASSQPGGNQPQHF.